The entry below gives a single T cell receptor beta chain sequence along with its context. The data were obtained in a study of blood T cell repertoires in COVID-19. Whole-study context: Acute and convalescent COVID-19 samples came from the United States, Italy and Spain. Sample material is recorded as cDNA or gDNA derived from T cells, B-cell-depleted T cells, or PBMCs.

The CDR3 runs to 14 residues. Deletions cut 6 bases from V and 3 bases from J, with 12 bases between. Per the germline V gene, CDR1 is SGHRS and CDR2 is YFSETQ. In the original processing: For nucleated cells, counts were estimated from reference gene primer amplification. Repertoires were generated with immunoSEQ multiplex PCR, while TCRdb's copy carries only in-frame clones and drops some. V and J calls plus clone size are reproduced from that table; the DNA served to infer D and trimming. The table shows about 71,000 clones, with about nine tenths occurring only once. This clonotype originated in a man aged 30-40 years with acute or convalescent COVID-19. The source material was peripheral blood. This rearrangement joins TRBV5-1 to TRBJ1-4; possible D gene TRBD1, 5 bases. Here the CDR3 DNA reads TGCGCCAGCAAAAGTGACAGAGCTAATGAAAAACTGTTTTTT. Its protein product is CASKSDRANEKLFF.